This TCR beta chain is drawn from a study of T-cell reconstitution after alpha-beta-depleted transplantation in children. During its preparation, the TCRbeta library received unique molecular identifiers. Each CDR3 protein gets one entry after TCRdb re-called the PCR reads with MiXCR. The sample contains some 550,000 distinct CDR3 sequences, around 19% of which appear only once. Germline CDR1 SGHVS, CDR2 FQNEAQ. This CDR3 contains 18 residues. V was clipped by 2 bases and J by 12 bases, with 28 bases between them. The TCR comes from a human donor who donated a stem cell graft to a child with acute lymphoblastic leukemia. Sequencing was performed on PBMCs from the stem cell graft donor, taken from the stem cell graft. This chain links TRBV7-8 with TRBJ1-4; D remains unclear. The CDR3 loop is CASSLFSGNRGLMKELFF. For the CDR3, the DNA is TGTGCCAGCAGCTTATTTTCGGGAAACCGAGGGCTTATGAAAGAACTGTTTTTT.